These 18 T cell receptor beta chains were all obtained from the same sample, sequenced in a study of early T cells in non-severe SARS-CoV-2 infection. TCRdb reanalysed the 5' RACE reads using MiXCR and keeps one entry per CDR3 protein. The top ten hold 4.5% to 5.5% of the sample, which has under 85,000 distinct CDR3 sequences, approximately 13% seen once. The sample taken for sequencing was whole blood. The receptor source for this set is an adult who was a healthcare worker with PCR-confirmed SARS-CoV-2 infection or an uninfected control (not recorded which).

The V call is TRBV11-2, the J call TRBJ2-2; tentative D call: TRBD2 (5 bases). The CDR3 spans 16 residues. Germline-derived CDR1 and CDR2 are SGHAT and FQNNGV. Trimming took 5 bases from V and 4 from J, leaving 17 bases between them. This CDR3 reads CASSATGGLGTGELFF. The DNA of the CDR3 is TGTGCCAGCAGCGCCACCGGCGGGTTAGGCACCGGGGAGCTGTTTTTT.

This clonotype showed up just a few times. This sequence joins TRBV29-1 and TRBJ2-7; D gene unclear. The CDR3 consists of 11 residues. V lost 5 bases, J lost 3 bases, and 8 bases lay in between. The germline V gene encodes CDR1 SQVTM and CDR2 ANQGSEA. CDR3 loop: CSVLQIYEQYF. Here the CDR3 DNA reads TGCAGCGTTCTCCAGATCTACGAGCAGTACTTC.

The table lists this clonotype with many counts. The chain uses TRBV6-2 or TRBV6-3 and TRBJ2-5, with D maybe TRBD2 (5 bases). The length of the CDR3 is 13 residues. The germline V gene has CDR1 MNHEY and CDR2 SVGEGT. V lost 0 bases to trimming and J lost 6 bases, with 8 bases between them. CDR3 protein: CASSYSLGKTQYF. DNA for the CDR3: TGTGCCAGCAGTTACTCACTCGGGAAGACCCAGTACTTC.

This clonotype came up many times. This CDR3 reads CASSQQKPAYKSREQFF. The CDR3 DNA follows: TGTGCCAGCAGCCAGCAAAAACCCGCTTACAAGAGCCGAGAGCAGTTCTTC. J is TRBJ2-1 and V is TRBV3-1; the D is unclear. V gave up 3 bases and J gave up 10 bases, with 25 bases separating them. This CDR3 is 17 amino acids long. The germline V gene encodes CDR1 LGHDT and CDR2 YNNKEL (reference sequence).

The rearrangement links TRBV13 to TRBJ2-6; tentatively, D is TRBD1 or TRBD2 (7 bases each). The CDR3 is 17 amino acids. Germline V gene data show CDR1 as PRHDT and CDR2 as FYEKMQ (reference sequence). V lost 4 bases and J 0 bases, leaving 13 bases between the germline ends. CDR3 nucleotides: TGTGCCAGCAGCTCGACAGGGAGGGTCTCTGGGGCCAACGTCCTGACTTTC. It is translated as CASSSTGRVSGANVLTF.

V gene TRBV9 combines with J gene TRBJ1-2, with D possibly being TRBD1 (5 bases). Per germline, CDR1 SGDLS and CDR2 YYNGEE. The CDR3 totals 13 residues. V lost 5 bases and J 7 bases, leaving 15 bases between the germline ends. Written as DNA, the CDR3 is TGTGCCAGCAGAGAGGGGTCCCTGGCTGGCTACACCTTC. As protein: CASREGSLAGYTF. The complete variable domain, with remaining parts taken from reference TRBV9 and TRBJ1-2, reads DSGVTQTPKHLITATGQRVTLRCSPRSGDLSVYWYQQSLDQGLQFLIQYYNGEERAKGNILERFSAQQFPDLHSELNLSSLELGDSALYFCASREGSLAGYTFGSGTRLTVV.

This clonotype occurred many times. V usage is TRBV2 and J usage is TRBJ2-7, with 7 bases identical to TRBD1. After removal of 6 bases from V and 2 bases from J, the junction contained 7 bases not matched to a gene. The CDR3 is 14 residues long. Germline V CDR1 and CDR2: SNHLY, FYNNEI. CDR3 sequence: CASSPRQGTYEQYF. The CDR3 DNA reads TGTGCCAGCAGCCCTCGACAGGGCACCTACGAGCAGTACTTC.

The J gene is TRBJ2-3, the V gene TRBV20-1; TRBD2 agrees at 11 bases. The trim removed 2 bases at V and 3 bases at J, leaving 10 bases unmatched. The CDR3 totals 17 residues. CDR1 and CDR2 (germline): DFQATT, SNEGSKA (reference sequence). CDR3 protein: CSARMLAGGVRTDTQYF. The CDR3, as DNA: TGCAGTGCTAGAATGCTAGCGGGGGGCGTGAGAACAGATACGCAGTATTTT.

The sample holds a few counts of this clonotype. This chain connects TRBV7-3 to TRBJ2-1; 9 bases match TRBD2. Trimming took 4 bases from V and 5 from J; bases not matched to a gene: 6. Germline loops: CDR1 SGHTA, CDR2 FQGTGA. This CDR3 is 15 amino acids long. The CDR3 DNA reads as TGTGCCAGCAGCTCCAAAAGCGGGGGGCACAATGAGCAGTTCTTC. It encodes CASSSKSGGHNEQFF. Supplemented by reference TRBV7-3 and TRBJ2-1, the full variable domain reads GAGVSQTPSNKVTEKGKYVELRCDPISGHTALYWYRQSLGQGPEFLIYFQGTGAADDSGLPNDRFFAVRPEGSVSTLKIQRTERGDSAVYLCASSSKSGGHNEQFFGPGTRLTVL.

This clonotype was seen many times. V is TRBV3-1 and J is TRBJ1-5, with 8 bases fitting TRBD1. Germline CDR1 and CDR2: LGHDT and YNNKEL (reference sequence). This CDR3 comprises 14 residues. The J segment lost 0 bases and the V segment lost 6 bases, leaving 1 base of the junction unmatched. The CDR3 reads CASRDRASNQPQHF. The CDR3 nucleotides are TGTGCCAGCAGGGACAGGGCTAGCAATCAGCCCCAGCATTTT.

This clonotype was observed a handful of times. The rearrangement links TRBV2 to TRBJ1-2, with D maybe TRBD1 (5 bases). This CDR3 has 14 residues. Trimming shortened V by 0 bases and J by 7 bases, and 12 bases separated the two germline ends. Germline lookup yields CDR1 SNHLY and CDR2 FYNNEI. Here the CDR3 DNA reads TGTGCCAGCAGTGAAGCGGGACGGCTTTCTGGCTACACCTTC. It translates to CASSEAGRLSGYTF.

This clonotype was picked up a small number of times. The chain is built from TRBV5-1 and TRBJ2-7; D is uncertain. Germline CDR1 SGHRS, CDR2 YFSETQ. Trimming took 3 bases from V and 4 from J, leaving 11 bases between them. The CDR3 covers 13 residues. This CDR3 is CASSSTELYEQYF. Here the CDR3 DNA reads TGCGCCAGCAGCTCGACGGAACTATACGAGCAGTACTTC. Combining the CDR3 with reference TRBV5-1 and TRBJ2-7 gives the whole variable domain KAGVTQTPRYLIKTRGQQVTLSCSPISGHRSVSWYQQTPGQGLQFLFEYFSETQRNKGNFPGRFSGRQFSNSRSEMNVSTLELGDSALYLCASSSTELYEQYFGPGTRLTVT.

This clonotype has ten or more counts. This chain links TRBV6-4 with TRBJ1-1, with a weak D call TRBD1 (5 bases). V was pared by 6 bases and J by 6 bases, with 17 bases between. Looked up from germline, CDR1 is MRHNA and CDR2 is SNTAGT. This CDR3 contains 14 residues. The CDR3 DNA sequence: TGTGCCAGCAGATACTCAGTAGGGGTTCCTGAAGCTTTCTTT. As protein: CASRYSVGVPEAFF.

This chain connects TRBV6-2 or TRBV6-3 to TRBJ2-5, with 8 bases lining up with TRBD2. Trimming cost V 7 bases and J 5 bases; bases outside gene matches: 6. Germline V gene sequence: CDR1 MNHEY, CDR2 SVGEGT. This CDR3 comprises 13 residues. The CDR3 loop is CASIPAGAETQYF. In nucleotides, the CDR3 is TGTGCCAGCATACCAGCGGGAGCCGAGACCCAGTACTTC.

V is TRBV7-8 and J is TRBJ2-7, with D perhaps matching TRBD1 or TRBD2 (6 bases each). V was clipped by 3 bases and J by 0 bases, with 18 bases between them. Germline V gene data show CDR1 as SGHVS and CDR2 as FQNEAQ. The length of the CDR3 is 17 residues. CDR3 region: CASSFKLGAGRSYEQYF. Here the CDR3 DNA reads TGTGCCAGCAGCTTTAAACTGGGGGCGGGACGCTCCTACGAGCAGTACTTC.

This clonotype was observed many times. The chain couples TRBV7-6 to TRBJ2-3; D remains ambiguous. Germline CDR1 and CDR2: SGHVS and FNYEAQ. The CDR3 loop spans 14 amino acids. V was cut by 5 bases and J by 0 bases, with 9 bases left in between. This chain's CDR3 is CASSPRSSTDTQYF. DNA of the CDR3: TGTGCCAGCAGCCCTCGCTCTAGCACAGATACGCAGTATTTT.

This clonotype has ten or more counts. V gene TRBV11-3 combines with J gene TRBJ2-1; 10 bases are a match to TRBD2. CDR1 is SGHNT and CDR2 is YENEEA in the germline V gene. After removal of 8 bases from V and 4 bases from J, the junction contained 5 bases not matched to a gene. The CDR3 runs 14 residues. The CDR3 spells CASSRTSGYNEQFF. CDR3 coding DNA: TGTGCCAGCTCTCGGACTAGCGGTTACAATGAGCAGTTCTTC.

The chain is built from TRBV20-1 and TRBJ2-3, with 8 bases matching TRBD2. Germline loops: CDR1 DFQATT, CDR2 SNEGSKA (reference sequence). The V and J ends lost 6 bases and 2 bases, in that order; junction bases with no gene match: 4. CDR3 length: 13 amino acids. CDR3 bases: TGCAGTGCAGGGCGGGGGGACACAGATACGCAGTATTTT. This codes for CSAGRGDTDTQYF.